A selection of T cell receptor beta chains follows, all from one sample in a study of beta chain features in type 1 diabetes. The protocol was immunoSEQ multiplex PCR, while the TCRdb copy is restricted to in-frame clones and leaves out a portion. This table holds about 620,000 clones, around 16% found once. The source material was naive CD4+ T cells from blood. The receptors were sampled from a man younger than 30 in good health. Each CDR3 is given with its conserved first and last residue. The D gene is left open where the match is weak. Size is omitted from some rows. Given values are once, few, many or a class for expanded clones.

CDR3 length,V gene,D gene,clone size,J gene,CDR3 DNA,CDR3 protein
14,TRBV9,.,.,TRBJ2-3,TGTGCCAGCAGCGCGGGACTCAGCACAGATACGCAGTATTTT,CASSAGLSTDTQYF
11,TRBV14,TRBD2,few,TRBJ2-7,TGTGCCAGCAGCCCCGGGACTACCCCCTTATTC,CASSPGTTPLF
15,TRBV25-1,.,few,TRBJ1-2,TGTGCCAGCAGTGCTTCCTCCGGGGCACCTACGGGCTACACCTTC,CASSASSGAPTGYTF
17,TRBV4-2,.,.,TRBJ2-1,TGTGCCAGCAGCCAATTGGGTCGGGGCGAAACCTACAATGAGCAGTTCTTC,CASSQLGRGETYNEQFF
12,TRBV9,.,few,TRBJ1-1,TGTGCCAGCAGCGTAGCAGACACTGAAGCTTTCTTT,CASSVADTEAFF
14,TRBV4-3,.,.,TRBJ1-2,TGCGCCAGCAGCCAAGTTTCGTCAGATACTGGCTACACCTTC,CASSQVSSDTGYTF
12,TRBV7-2,.,few,TRBJ1-2,TGTGCCAGCAGCCACACCCCGGCGGGCTACACCTTC,CASSHTPAGYTF
15,TRBV14,TRBD1,.,TRBJ1-1,TGTGCCAGCAGCCATCGGAGGACAGGGGTTACTGAAGCTTTCTTT,CASSHRRTGVTEAFF
14,TRBV15,TRBD1,.,TRBJ2-5,TGTGCCACCAGCGGACAGGGAGAGTGGGAGACCCAGTACTTC,CATSGQGEWETQYF
18,TRBV10-3,TRBD2,.,TRBJ2-5,TGTGCCATCAGTGAGGGTAGGACTAGCGGAAACCTTCAAGAGACCCAGTACTTC,CAISEGRTSGNLQETQYF
16,TRBV5-1,TRBD1,few,TRBJ2-4,TGCGCCAGCAGCTTAACGACAGGGGTAGGCAAAAACATTCAGTACTTC,CASSLTTGVGKNIQYF
15,TRBV28,TRBD2,few,TRBJ2-7,TGTGCCAGCAGTAGCCCTAGCGGGAGGGCCTACGAGCAGTACTTC,CASSSPSGRAYEQYF
13,TRBV19,.,few,TRBJ1-5,TGTGCCAGTAGTATAAAGGGTTGGGAGCCCCAGCATTTT,CASSIKGWEPQHF
16,TRBV2,TRBD1,.,TRBJ2-7,TGTGCCAGCAGTGAGGGAGCAGGACAGGGAACCTACGAGCAGTACTTC,CASSEGAGQGTYEQYF
16,TRBV7-9,.,few,TRBJ1-5,TGTGCCAGCAGCTTAGGAGCGACCAGGGTCAATCAGCCCCAGCATTTT,CASSLGATRVNQPQHF
17,TRBV27,.,.,TRBJ2-3,TGTGCCAGCCTACTGCTGTGGGGCGGCCACTGCACAGATACGCAGTATTTT,CASLLLWGGHCTDTQYF
13,TRBV5-1,.,.,TRBJ1-2,TGCGCCAGCAGCTTAGCGCAGGTGGATGGCTACACCTTC,CASSLAQVDGYTF
13,TRBV11-2,.,.,TRBJ1-2,TGTGCCAGCAGCTTACAGGAGCACTATGGCTACACCTTC,CASSLQEHYGYTF
15,TRBV11-1,TRBD1,few,TRBJ2-7,TGTGCCAGCAGCTTAGTCGGGGACAGGGGCTACGAGCAGTACTTC,CASSLVGDRGYEQYF
15,TRBV7-2,.,.,TRBJ2-7,TGTGCCAGCAGCGAACAGGGTCAACTGGCCCGCGAGCAGTACTTC,CASSEQGQLAREQYF
15,TRBV7-2,TRBD1,few,TRBJ2-2,TGTGCCAGCATCCTCAGGGGGCCTAACACCGGGGAGCTGTTTTTT,CASILRGPNTGELFF
14,TRBV4-3,.,.,TRBJ1-5,TGCGCCAGCAGCCAAGACCTCGGCAATCAGCCCCAGCATTTT,CASSQDLGNQPQHF
14,TRBV18,TRBD2,few,TRBJ2-7,TGTGCCAGCTCACCTCTCCGGGAGGGCCACGAGCAGTACTTC,CASSPLREGHEQYF
15,TRBV18,.,.,TRBJ1-1,TGTGCCAGCTCACCTTCGGGGCAGGCTATCACTGAAGCTTTCTTT,CASSPSGQAITEAFF
15,TRBV5-1,.,few,TRBJ2-2,TGCGCCAGCAGCTTGGACCTACGACGCACCGGGGAGCTGTTTTTT,CASSLDLRRTGELFF
14,TRBV7-8,.,few,TRBJ2-7,TGTGCCAGCAGGTTAATCCGGGGCACCTACGAGCAGTACTTC,CASRLIRGTYEQYF
14,TRBV11-2,.,.,TRBJ1-2,TGTGCCAGCAGCTTCACCGGAGACAGTTATGGCTACACCTTC,CASSFTGDSYGYTF
15,TRBV5-6,.,.,TRBJ2-1,TGTGCCAGCAGCTTGAACGGACAAGGAAGAAGGGAGCAGTTCTTC,CASSLNGQGRREQFF
13,TRBV4-2,.,.,TRBJ2-7,TGTGCCAGCAGCCAGGGCAGGAGCTACGAGCAGTACTTC,CASSQGRSYEQYF
15,TRBV14,.,few,TRBJ2-7,TGTGCCAGCAGCCAAGTTAACAGGGAAGCCGACGAGCAGTACTTC,CASSQVNREADEQYF
15,TRBV28,TRBD1,.,TRBJ1-5,TGTGCCAGCAGGGCCGGGACAGGGTGGAATCAGCCCCAGCATTTT,CASRAGTGWNQPQHF
13,TRBV6-6,.,few,TRBJ1-1,TGTGCCAGCAGAGGAGGACCGCTCGCTGAAGCTTTCTTT,CASRGGPLAEAFF
14,TRBV5-1,.,.,TRBJ2-4,TGCGCCAGCAGCTTGGTCCAGGGTCAAAACATTCAGTACTTC,CASSLVQGQNIQYF
13,TRBV18,.,.,TRBJ1-1,TGTGCCAGCTCAATTCAATTGAACACTGAAGCTTTCTTT,CASSIQLNTEAFF